This note documents a single TCR beta chain sequence. What it binds is not known. This entry comes from a study of blood T cells in healthy people across ages. Findings of the study overall: Unsorted PBMC input precluded a conclusive naive versus antigen-experienced comparison.

The CDR3 sequence is 17 residues long. Trimming took 11 bases from V and 3 from J, leaving 28 bases between them. The germline CDR1 and CDR2 sequences are ENHRY and SYGVKD. Combining a sample-barcoded 5' primer with a J-beta primer mix, a second PCR ran for roughly 7 to 12 cycles. MiXCR was run by TCRdb on the 5' RACE reads, yielding one entry per CDR3 protein. The sample holds 780,000 or so distinct CDR3 sequences, about 48% seen once. The sequenced material came from blood. V is TRBV10-3 and J is TRBJ1-1; D unclear. The sequence derives from an elderly man in good health. CDR3 region: CAALQQLNFKRDTEAFF. DNA for the CDR3: TGTGCCGCCCTACAGCAACTCAACTTTAAGAGGGACACTGAAGCTTTCTTT.